These T cell receptor beta chains were read from a single sample in a study of T-cell memory formation after mild COVID-19. TCRdb processed the 5' RACE reads anew with MiXCR; each CDR3 protein has one entry. The data hold some 600,000 distinct CDR3 sequences, with roughly a sixth observed a single time. The sample was PBMCs or a T cell subset sorted from them (not recorded which). The receptors come from an adult woman who had mild COVID-19 (a few samples of this study predate the infection). Cell type and time point are not known. Both conserved end residues are part of each CDR3. The D gene is left open where the match is weak. Where a row states a size, it is once, few, many or the class of an expanded clone; other rows omit it.

len	j_gene	v_gene	abundance	d_gene	CDR3nt	CDR3aa
16	TRBJ1-4	TRBV2	few	-	TGTGCCAGCAGAGCGTGGGGCGTTTCTACTAATGAAAAACTGTTTTTT	CASRAWGVSTNEKLFF
14	TRBJ2-7	TRBV20-1	-	-	TGCAGTGCTAGTTTGGGGGGGGCCACCTACGAGCAGTACTTC	CSASLGGATYEQYF
15	TRBJ1-2	TRBV6-5	few	-	TGTGCCAGCAGCACCCTCCCCACAGGGCTAGAGGGCTACACCTTC	CASSTLPTGLEGYTF
19	TRBJ1-1	TRBV7-9	-	-	TGTGCCAGCAGCCCCCGGGATTCTCTGGGGGAGCTTATGAACACTGAAGCTTTCTTT	CASSPRDSLGELMNTEAFF
16	TRBJ2-1	TRBV9	few	-	TGTGCCAGCAGCGTAGGCGGGGTGAGCTCCTACAATGAGCAGTTCTTC	CASSVGGVSSYNEQFF
16	TRBJ1-3	TRBV24-1	-	-	TGTGCCACCAGTGATTCCCGACATCGGTCTGGAAACACCATATATTTT	CATSDSRHRSGNTIYF
16	TRBJ1-6	TRBV7-2	few	TRBD1	TGTGCCAGCAGCCCAACGGCCGGGACAGGGGGATCACCCCTCCACTTT	CASSPTAGTGGSPLHF
14	TRBJ2-7	TRBV10-3	-	TRBD2	TGTGCCATGAGCTCCGCTAGCGGTAATTACGAGCAGTACTTC	CAMSSASGNYEQYF
18	TRBJ2-2	TRBV7-6	few	-	TGTGCCAGCAGCTTAGTGGCGTGGGCTCTCCGGGACACCGGGGAGCTGTTTTTT	CASSLVAWALRDTGELFF
14	TRBJ2-1	TRBV5-1	-	TRBD1	TGCGCCAGCAGCTTACGACAGGGGGCAGATGAGCAGTTCTTC	CASSLRQGADEQFF
18	TRBJ2-2	TRBV24-1	-	TRBD1	TGTGCCACCAGTGATTTGCTTGGACAGGGCTCGAACACCGGGGAGCTGTTTTTT	CATSDLLGQGSNTGELFF
14	TRBJ2-1	TRBV20-1	-	TRBD2	TGCAGTGCTAGAGCCCTAGCGGGAGTTAATGAGCAGTTCTTC	CSARALAGVNEQFF
14	TRBJ2-5	TRBV13	few	TRBD1	TGTGCCAGCAGCTATGGACAGGGTAGGGAGACCCAGTACTTC	CASSYGQGRETQYF
14	TRBJ2-5	TRBV20-1	few	TRBD2	TGCAGTGCTAGCAAGGCTAGCGGGAAAGAGACCCAGTACTTC	CSASKASGKETQYF
12	TRBJ2-3	TRBV10-3	few	TRBD1	TGTGCCATCAGGGGGACAGGGTCTGAGGAGTATTTT	CAIRGTGSEEYF
13	TRBJ1-1	TRBV27	many	TRBD1	TGTGCCAGTCGGACAGGGATGAACACTGAAGCTTTCTTT	CASRTGMNTEAFF
14	TRBJ2-1	TRBV5-1	-	-	TGCGCCAGCAGCTTAAGGGGCACCTACAATGAGCAGTTCTTC	CASSLRGTYNEQFF
15	TRBJ1-1	TRBV7-9	few	TRBD1	TGTGCCAGCAGCTGGATACAGGGGAAGGACACTGAAGCTTTCTTT	CASSWIQGKDTEAFF
13	TRBJ1-2	TRBV29-1	-	TRBD1	TGCAGCGTTACCGACAGGGTAAACTATGGCTACACCTTC	CSVTDRVNYGYTF